These T cell receptor beta chains were read from a single sample in a study of cytomegalovirus exposure and HLA in healthy donors. Sequenced by immunoSEQ multiplex PCR; TCRdb stores in-frame clones only, minus some. The sample lists fewer than 250,000 clones; approximately 75% were seen once. Sequencing was done on a sample of PBMCs. Receptors were obtained from a man aged 25-40 years in good health and CMV-seropositive. CDR3s include the opening cysteine and the closing phenylalanine or tryptophan. The order of the fields is CDR3 protein, CDR3 DNA, V gene, D gene, J gene, clone size. D genes are given only for firm matches. Clone size appears in some rows only: once, few, many, or a class for an expanded clone.

CASSGPGLYSPLHF,TGTGCCAGCAGCGGCCCGGGTCTGTATTCACCCCTCCACTTT,TRBV6-6,-,TRBJ1-6,-
CASSLSGSGSIEQFF,TGTGCCAGCAGCTTATCGGGTAGCGGGAGCATCGAGCAGTTCTTC,TRBV7-2,TRBD2,TRBJ2-1,-
CASSQTGSTEAFF,TGCGCCAGCAGCCAGACAGGCTCCACTGAAGCTTTCTTT,TRBV4-3,-,TRBJ1-1,-
CASSLWGDSNQPQHF,TGTGCCAGCAGTTTATGGGGGGATAGCAATCAGCCCCAGCATTTT,TRBV27,-,TRBJ1-5,-
CASSYEGSYGYTF,TGTGCCAGCAGTTACGAGGGTTCCTATGGCTACACCTTC,TRBV6-5,-,TRBJ1-2,-
CASSVKRVSYEQYF,TGTGCCAGTAGCGTTAAGAGGGTTTCCTACGAGCAGTACTTC,TRBV19,-,TRBJ2-7,-
CASSEDTHYGYTF,TGTGCCAGCAGTGAGGACACTCACTATGGCTACACCTTC,TRBV6-1,-,TRBJ1-2,-
CASSPGLADYNEQFF,TGTGCCAGCTCACCGGGACTAGCGGACTACAATGAGCAGTTCTTC,TRBV18,TRBD2,TRBJ2-1,-
CASSDRWNTEAFF,TGTGCCAGCAGCGACAGATGGAACACTGAAGCTTTCTTT,TRBV5-6,-,TRBJ1-1,few
CASSVGEGYGYTF,TGCGCCAGCAGTGTGGGTGAGGGCTATGGCTACACCTTC,TRBV10-2,-,TRBJ1-2,-
CASRSRGGVDTEAFF,TGTGCCAGCAGGTCCCGGGGGGGGGTAGACACTGAAGCTTTCTTT,TRBV6-5,-,TRBJ1-1,-
CASSYSGNTEAFF,TGTGCCAGCTCGTACTCGGGAAACACTGAAGCTTTCTTT,TRBV18,-,TRBJ1-1,-
CASMRLEEGTQYF,TGCGCCAGCATGAGGCTCGAGGAAGGGACCCAGTACTTC,TRBV10-2,-,TRBJ2-5,-
CASSYSNRGNTGELFF,TGTGCCAGCAGTTACTCGAACAGGGGAAACACCGGGGAGCTGTTTTTT,TRBV6-6,TRBD1,TRBJ2-2,-
CASSLGVGLGQGDEYF,TGTGCCAGCAGCTTGGGGGTTGGTCTGGGACAGGGTGATGAGTACTTC,TRBV5-4,TRBD1,TRBJ2-4,-
CASKPWGGQETQYF,TGTGCCAGCAAGCCCTGGGGCGGACAAGAGACCCAGTACTTC,TRBV6-1,-,TRBJ2-5,-
CASSTGYLRGGGTDTQYF,TGTGCCAGCAGCACGGGATACCTCCGAGGGGGTGGCACAGATACGCAGTATTTT,TRBV6-4,-,TRBJ2-3,few
CASSDGPGAKNIQYF,TGTGCCAGCAGTGACGGACCGGGGGCCAAAAACATTCAGTACTTC,TRBV27,-,TRBJ2-4,-
CASSSGGQETQYF,TGTGCCAGCTCATCAGGGGGCCAAGAGACCCAGTACTTC,TRBV18,TRBD1,TRBJ2-5,-
CASSQAGRSYEQYF,TGCGCCAGCAGCCAAGCAGGCCGCTCCTACGAGCAGTACTTC,TRBV4-3,-,TRBJ2-7,-
CASSSTGTGVYGYTF,TGCGCCAGCAGCTCTACCGGGACAGGGGTTTATGGCTACACCTTC,TRBV5-1,TRBD1,TRBJ1-2,few
CASNFLAAGGTEAFF,TGTGCCAGCAATTTTCTCGCCGCCGGGGGGACTGAAGCTTTCTTT,TRBV6-5,-,TRBJ1-1,-
CASSRGTSRTDTQYF,TGTGCCAGCAGCAGGGGGACTAGTCGAACAGATACGCAGTATTTT,TRBV27,-,TRBJ2-3,-